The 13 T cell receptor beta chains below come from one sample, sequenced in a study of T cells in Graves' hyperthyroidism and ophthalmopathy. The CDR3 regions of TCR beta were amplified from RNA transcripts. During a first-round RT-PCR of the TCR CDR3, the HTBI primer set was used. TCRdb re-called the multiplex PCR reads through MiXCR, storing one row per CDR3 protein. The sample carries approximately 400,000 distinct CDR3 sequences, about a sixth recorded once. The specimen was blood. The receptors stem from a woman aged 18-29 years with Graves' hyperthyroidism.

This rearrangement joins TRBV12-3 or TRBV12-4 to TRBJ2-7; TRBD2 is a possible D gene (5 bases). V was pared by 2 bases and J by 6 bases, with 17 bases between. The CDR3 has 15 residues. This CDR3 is CASSLLNRGSGEQYF. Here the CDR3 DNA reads TGTGCCAGCAGTTTACTCAACCGGGGATCGGGCGAGCAGTACTTC.

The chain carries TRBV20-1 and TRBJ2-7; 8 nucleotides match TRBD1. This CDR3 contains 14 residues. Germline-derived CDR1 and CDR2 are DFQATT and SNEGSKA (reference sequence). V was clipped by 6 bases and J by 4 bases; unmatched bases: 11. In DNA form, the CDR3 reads TGCAGTGCAGAAGGAGGCAGGGGGCAATACGAGCAGTACTTC. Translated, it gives CSAEGGRGQYEQYF.

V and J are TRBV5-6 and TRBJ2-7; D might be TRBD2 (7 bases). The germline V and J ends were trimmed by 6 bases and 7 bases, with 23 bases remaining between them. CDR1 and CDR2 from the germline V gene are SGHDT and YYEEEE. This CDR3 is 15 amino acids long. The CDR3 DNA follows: TGTGCCAGCAAAGTGGGGGGGGCAGCGAGGCAAGAGCAGTACTTC. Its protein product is CASKVGGAARQEQYF.

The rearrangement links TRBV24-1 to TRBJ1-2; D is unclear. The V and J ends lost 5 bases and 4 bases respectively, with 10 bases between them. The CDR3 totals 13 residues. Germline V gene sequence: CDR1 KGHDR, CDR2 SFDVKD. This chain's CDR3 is CATSGPPVYGYTF. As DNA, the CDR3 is TGTGCCACCAGTGGCCCGCCTGTCTATGGCTACACCTTC.

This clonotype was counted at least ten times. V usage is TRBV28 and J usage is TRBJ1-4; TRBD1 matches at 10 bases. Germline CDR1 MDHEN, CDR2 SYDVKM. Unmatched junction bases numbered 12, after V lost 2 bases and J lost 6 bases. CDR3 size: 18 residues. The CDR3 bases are TGTGCCAGCAGTTTACTGACAGCACGACAGGGGGCTTATGAAAAACTGTTTTTT. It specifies CASSLLTARQGAYEKLFF.

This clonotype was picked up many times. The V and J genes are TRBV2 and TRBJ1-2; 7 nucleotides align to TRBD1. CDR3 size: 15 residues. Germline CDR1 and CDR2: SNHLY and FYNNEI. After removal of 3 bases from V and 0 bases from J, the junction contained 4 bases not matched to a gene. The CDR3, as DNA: TGTGCCAGCAGTGAGCCCGGGACAGCTAACTATGGCTACACCTTC. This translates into CASSEPGTANYGYTF.

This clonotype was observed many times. Written as DNA, the CDR3 is TGTGCCAGCAGCTCGCAAACTGGGGATATTGGCAATCAGCCCCAGCATTTT. Translation gives CASSSQTGDIGNQPQHF. The chain couples TRBV12-3 or TRBV12-4 to TRBJ1-5, with no clear D. Trimming took off 6 bases at V and 2 bases at J, with 20 bases between the two ends. The CDR3 is made up of 17 amino acids.

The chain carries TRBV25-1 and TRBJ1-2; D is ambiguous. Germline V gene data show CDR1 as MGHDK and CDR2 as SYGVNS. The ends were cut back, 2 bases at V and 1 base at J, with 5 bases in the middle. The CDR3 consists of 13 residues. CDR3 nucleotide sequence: TGTGCCAGCAGTGAAGAGATTAACTATGGCTACACCTTC. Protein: CASSEEINYGYTF.

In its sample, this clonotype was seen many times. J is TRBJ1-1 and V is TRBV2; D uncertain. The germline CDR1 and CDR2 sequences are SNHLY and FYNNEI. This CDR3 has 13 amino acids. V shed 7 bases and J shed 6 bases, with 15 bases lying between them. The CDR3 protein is CASTESVYAEAFF. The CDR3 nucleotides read TGTGCCAGCACCGAGTCAGTGTACGCTGAAGCTTTCTTT.

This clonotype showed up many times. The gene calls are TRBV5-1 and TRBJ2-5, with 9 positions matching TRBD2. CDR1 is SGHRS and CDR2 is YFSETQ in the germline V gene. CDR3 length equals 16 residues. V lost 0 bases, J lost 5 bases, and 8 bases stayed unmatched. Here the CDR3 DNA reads TGCGCCAGCAGCTTGGTTAGCGGGAGCATGTCGGAGACCCAGTACTTC. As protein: CASSLVSGSMSETQYF.

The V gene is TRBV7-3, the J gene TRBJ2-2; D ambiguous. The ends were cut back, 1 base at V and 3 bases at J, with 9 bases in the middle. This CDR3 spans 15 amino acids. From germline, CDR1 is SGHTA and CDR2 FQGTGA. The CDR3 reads CASSLSGSHTGELFF. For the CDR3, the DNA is TGTGCCAGCAGCTTAAGTGGCAGTCACACCGGGGAGCTGTTTTTT.

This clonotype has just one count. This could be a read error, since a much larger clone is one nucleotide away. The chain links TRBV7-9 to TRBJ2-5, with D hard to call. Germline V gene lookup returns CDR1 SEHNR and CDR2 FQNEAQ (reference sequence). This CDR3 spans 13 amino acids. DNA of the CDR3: TGTGCCAGCAGCTTATCCAAGCAAGAGCCCCAGTACTTC. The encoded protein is CASSLSKQEPQYF.

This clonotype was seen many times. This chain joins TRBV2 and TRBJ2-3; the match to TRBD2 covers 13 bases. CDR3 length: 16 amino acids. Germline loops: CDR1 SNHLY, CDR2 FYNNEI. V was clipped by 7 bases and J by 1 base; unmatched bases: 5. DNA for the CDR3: TGTGCCAGCACCCCTGGACTAGCGGGAGGCACAGATACGCAGTATTTT. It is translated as CASTPGLAGGTDTQYF.